This is a list of T cell receptor beta chains from one sample in a study of early T cells in non-severe SARS-CoV-2 infection. TCRdb used MiXCR to reprocess the 5' RACE reads, holding one entry per CDR3 protein. The data show about 35,000 distinct CDR3 sequences, 4.5% to 7.5% seen once. Source material: whole blood. The receptors originated from an adult who was a healthcare worker with PCR-confirmed SARS-CoV-2 infection or an uninfected control (not recorded which). CDR3s include the opening cysteine and the closing phenylalanine or tryptophan. The D gene is left open where the match is weak. Part of the rows lack a size; the others show once, few, many or a class for expanded clones.

clone_size j_call d_call v_call cdr3_nt cdr3_aa
many TRBJ1-5 NA TRBV6-6 TGTGCCAGCAGCCGAACTACAGGGTACGGTCAGCCCCAGCATTTT CASSRTTGYGQPQHF
many TRBJ2-1 TRBD2 TRBV28 TGTGCAGCGGTAGCGGGAGCCTATGGTGAGCAGTTCTTC CAAVAGAYGEQFF
NA TRBJ2-1 TRBD2 TRBV9 TGTGCCAGCAGCGTAGGGACTAGCGGGATTTACAATGAGCAGTTCTTC CASSVGTSGIYNEQFF
many TRBJ2-1 NA TRBV11-2 TGTGCCAGCAGCCCGGACAGATCGAATGAGCAGTTCTTC CASSPDRSNEQFF
many TRBJ2-1 TRBD1 TRBV12-3/TRBV12-4 TGTGCCAGCAACACCGGGACAGGGACCTACAATGAGCAGTTCTTC CASNTGTGTYNEQFF
many TRBJ1-1 TRBD1 TRBV29-1 TGCAGCGCCTGGGACAGACTCAACACTGAAGCTTTCTTT CSAWDRLNTEAFF
many TRBJ2-5 NA TRBV29-1 TGCAGCGTTTTCGGGGAAAGGGAGACCCAGTACTTC CSVFGERETQYF
few TRBJ2-3 TRBD1 TRBV5-1 TGCGCCAGCAGCCTCGGGACAGGAGGTACAACAGATACGCAGTATTTT CASSLGTGGTTDTQYF
many TRBJ2-5 NA TRBV29-1 TGCAGCTCCCGGGCCCCCCAAGAGACCCAGTACTTC CSSRAPQETQYF
many TRBJ2-4 NA TRBV20-1 TGCAGTGCTAACCGGGACTTTTACATTCAGTACTTC CSANRDFYIQYF
NA TRBJ2-5 NA TRBV7-9 TGTGCCAGCACCCGGGCCCAAGAGACCCAGTACTTC CASTRAQETQYF
many TRBJ2-2 TRBD1 TRBV12-3/TRBV12-4 TGTGCCAGCAGCCCGGGGACAGCGAGGGAGCTGTTTTTT CASSPGTARELFF
many TRBJ1-4 NA TRBV16 TGTGCCAGCAGCCCCGTCGAGGGGAATGAAAAACTGTTTTTT CASSPVEGNEKLFF
few TRBJ1-5 NA TRBV28 TGTGCCAGCAGTCCCCTGGGGCAGCCCCAGCATTTT CASSPLGQPQHF
many TRBJ2-7 NA TRBV10-3 TGTGCCATCGGCAGGGTACTCGACGAGCAGTACTTC CAIGRVLDEQYF
medium-sized TRBJ2-3 NA TRBV20-1 TGCAGTGCTCGCCGATGGGGTGTAGATACGCAGTATTTT CSARRWGVDTQYF
many TRBJ2-3 NA TRBV3-1 TGTGCCAGCAGCCAAGAACGTGGAGATACGCAGTATTTT CASSQERGDTQYF
many TRBJ2-5 NA TRBV29-1 TGCAGCGGACAGCGTGGTGAGACCCAGTACTTC CSGQRGETQYF
NA TRBJ1-2 NA TRBV28 TGTGCCAGCAGTTTTAGGGTCAGGGGCAACTATGGCTACACCTTC CASSFRVRGNYGYTF
many TRBJ2-3 TRBD2 TRBV6-6 TGTGCCAGCACCGGAGGACTAGCGGTCCACGGCACAGATACGCAGTATTTT CASTGGLAVHGTDTQYF
many TRBJ2-5 NA TRBV10-2 TGCGCCAGCAGTGTAGCCCAAGAGACCCAGTACTTC CASSVAQETQYF
few TRBJ2-1 TRBD2 TRBV29-1 TGCAGCGTTGTCGGCGGGAGTCTTTACAATGAGCAGTTCTTC CSVVGGSLYNEQFF
few TRBJ1-4 NA TRBV12-3/TRBV12-4 TGTGCCAGCAGTTCCCTTCTTCGGGAAAAACTGTTTTTT CASSSLLREKLFF
many TRBJ2-2 NA TRBV19 TGTGCCAGTAGTATTAGTTTCAGGGGAAACACCGGGGAGCTGTTTTTT CASSISFRGNTGELFF
NA TRBJ1-3 NA TRBV7-3 TGTGCCAGCAGCTTATCGGGAAGCGCTGGAAACACCATATATTTT CASSLSGSAGNTIYF
many TRBJ2-7 NA TRBV19 TGTGCCAGTAGTATCTCGGACAGTTTAATCTACGAGCAGTACTTC CASSISDSLIYEQYF
many TRBJ2-2 TRBD1 TRBV3-1 TGTGCCAGCAGCGGCCGGGACAGGTCAACCGGGGAGCTGTTTTTT CASSGRDRSTGELFF
NA TRBJ2-7 TRBD2 TRBV4-1 TGCGCCAGCAGCCAAGGGGGGGGTGCCTACGAGCAGTACTTC CASSQGGGAYEQYF
many TRBJ1-1 NA TRBV6-6 TGTGCCACCCTGGGGGCGTTGGGCACTGAAGCTTTCTTT CATLGALGTEAFF
many TRBJ1-2 NA TRBV28 TGTGCCAGCAGTTTAAGGGCGGAACCGTATGGCTACACCTTC CASSLRAEPYGYTF
many TRBJ1-1 NA TRBV27 TGTGCCAGCATTTCCGGGACTTTTTCTGAAGCTTTCTTT CASISGTFSEAFF
few TRBJ2-7 NA TRBV2 TGTGCCAGCAGCTGGTCGGCGGTAGACTTCGCCTACGAGCAGTACTTC CASSWSAVDFAYEQYF
few TRBJ2-5 NA TRBV28 TGTGCCAGCAGTTCCATAGGAGTACGGGAGACCCAGTACTTC CASSSIGVRETQYF
many TRBJ2-5 NA TRBV28 TGTGCCAGCAGTAAAGGCAGGGGACTCATTGGAGAGACCCAGTACTTC CASSKGRGLIGETQYF
NA TRBJ2-5 NA TRBV6-6 TGTGCCAGCAGTGTAGGACAGGGAGGGGAGACCCAGTACTTC CASSVGQGGETQYF
many TRBJ1-6 NA TRBV5-6 TGTGCCAGCAGCTCCGACAGGCTAACCTATAATTCACCCCTCCACTTT CASSSDRLTYNSPLHF
many TRBJ2-6 NA TRBV7-2 TGTGCCAGCAGCCGACACCCCGGGGACCTCTCTGGGGCCAACGTCCTGACTTTC CASSRHPGDLSGANVLTF
NA TRBJ1-5 NA TRBV20-1 TGCAGTGCTAGAGCTAATCGATGGTGGGAGATTGGCAATCAGCCCCAGCATTTT CSARANRWWEIGNQPQHF
many TRBJ2-3 NA TRBV5-1 TGCGCCAGCAGCAGAACCATGGACACAGATACGCAGTATTTT CASSRTMDTDTQYF
many TRBJ2-3 NA TRBV6-1 TGTGCCAGCAGTGAGGGTCAGATGAGCACAGATACGCAGTATTTT CASSEGQMSTDTQYF
many TRBJ2-2 TRBD1 TRBV20-1 TGCAGTGCTGTCAGGGGGACCGGGGAGCTGTTTTTT CSAVRGTGELFF
many TRBJ2-1 NA TRBV10-1 TGCGCCAGCAGTGATAACGCTAGAGACGGAGAGCAGTTCTTC CASSDNARDGEQFF
many TRBJ1-1 NA TRBV5-4 TGTGCCAGCAGCTCCGTTAGAGGACAGCAGAACACTGAAGCTTTCTTT CASSSVRGQQNTEAFF
many TRBJ1-4 NA TRBV6-1 TGTGCCAGCAGGTCGGGGGCCCCGGATGAAAAACTGTTTTTT CASRSGAPDEKLFF
many TRBJ1-5 NA TRBV20-1 TGCAGTGCCCTGGATCGGCGGAGCAATCAGCCCCAGCATTTT CSALDRRSNQPQHF
many TRBJ2-5 TRBD2 TRBV11-2 TGTGCCAGCAGCTTAAGCGGGATATCCCAGGAGACCCAGTACTTC CASSLSGISQETQYF
few TRBJ2-1 TRBD2 TRBV6-4 TGTGCCAGCAGTGACTCCGGGACTAGCGGGAGCAATGAGCAGTTCTTC CASSDSGTSGSNEQFF